The 27 T cell receptor beta chains below come from one sample, sequenced in a study of blood T cell repertoires in COVID-19. Method: immunoSEQ multiplex PCR; TCRdb's copy keeps in-frame clones and lacks some. This table has some 270,000 clones, around 84% appearing once. Source material: peripheral blood. The source is a woman aged 40 to 49 who had recovered from COVID-19.

The V call is TRBV2, the J call TRBJ1-5; D uncertain. V dropped 6 bases and J dropped 7 bases, with 13 bases sitting between them. From germline, CDR1 is SNHLY and CDR2 FYNNEI. The CDR3 has 13 amino acids. CDR3 sequence reads: CASSLRLSQPQHF. For the CDR3, the DNA is TGTGCCAGCAGCCTAAGATTGTCCCAGCCCCAGCATTTT.

V and J are TRBV29-1 and TRBJ1-2, with TRBD1 identical over 7 bases. Per germline, CDR1 SQVTM and CDR2 ANQGSEA. This CDR3 is 18 amino acids long. V dropped 3 bases and J dropped 0; count of bases not matched to a gene: 16. In DNA form, the CDR3 reads TGCAGCGTTGACGCCCCCGGGACAGACTCTGTAGCTAACTATGGCTACACCTTC. It is translated as CSVDAPGTDSVANYGYTF.

V is TRBV5-1 and J is TRBJ2-3; tentatively, D is TRBD2 (5 bases). Trimming cost V 5 bases and J 1 base, with 8 bases left between them. Germline values: CDR1 SGHRS, CDR2 YFSETQ. The length of the CDR3 is 13 residues. The CDR3 reads CASRTEGTDTQYF. CDR3 DNA: TGCGCCAGCAGGACGGAGGGCACAGATACGCAGTATTTT.

This chain uses TRBV6-5 with TRBJ1-5, with D unresolved. Per germline, CDR1 MNHEY and CDR2 SVGAGI. The CDR3 is 14 residues long. Trimming cost V 2 bases and J 7 bases, with 12 bases left between them. CDR3 region: CASSYGQAIQPQHF. DNA for the CDR3: TGTGCCAGCAGTTACGGGCAGGCTATCCAGCCCCAGCATTTT.

The CDR3 loop is CASSPQRSYEQYF. As DNA, the CDR3 is TGTGCCAGCAGCCCCCAGCGGTCCTACGAGCAGTACTTC. The chain employs TRBV11-2 and TRBJ2-7, with D maybe TRBD2 (5 bases). This CDR3 is built from 13 residues. Between the trimmed V and J ends, which lost 5 bases and 1 base, there was a span of 9 bases. Germline CDR1 SGHAT, CDR2 FQNNGV.

This chain connects TRBV2 to TRBJ1-2, with unresolved D. Germline V gene data show CDR1 as SNHLY and CDR2 as FYNNEI. The ends were cut back, 2 bases at V and 5 bases at J, with 12 bases in the middle. The CDR3 contains 14 residues. CDR3: CASSESPTPYGYTF. CDR3 DNA sequence: TGTGCCAGCAGTGAATCCCCAACTCCTTATGGCTACACCTTC.

The chain uses TRBV29-1 and TRBJ2-7; 7 bases are shared with TRBD2. V trimming: 4 bases; J trimming: 4 bases; junction bases outside the gene matches: 7. The CDR3 runs 13 residues. Germline V gene lookup returns CDR1 SQVTM and CDR2 ANQGSEA. CDR3 in DNA: TGCAGCGTTGTGGGGATGCGGGGGTACGAGCAGTACTTC. The encoded protein is CSVVGMRGYEQYF.

V usage is TRBV2 and J usage is TRBJ2-7; D remains ambiguous. The ends were cut back, 7 bases at V and 2 bases at J, with 18 bases in the middle. Germline V lookup: CDR1 SNHLY, CDR2 FYNNEI. The CDR3 consists of 15 residues. CDR3 DNA sequence: TGTGCCAGCAAAAGGATCGCAGGTCGGACCTACGAGCAGTACTTC. Protein sequence: CASKRIAGRTYEQYF.

This clone was recorded only once. The chain links TRBV28 to TRBJ2-7; maybe TRBD1 (6 bases). This CDR3 spans 14 amino acids. Trimming took 6 bases from V and 6 from J, leaving 18 bases between them. The germline CDR1 and CDR2 sequences are MDHEN and SYDVKM. For the CDR3, the DNA is TGTGCCAGCAGCCTCGCCCAGGGGCACTCCGAGCAGTACTTC. Its translation is CASSLAQGHSEQYF.

This chain joins TRBV7-9 and TRBJ2-5; TRBD1 matches at 8 bases. From germline, CDR1 is SEHNR and CDR2 FQNEAQ (reference sequence). This CDR3 has 15 amino acids. After removal of 2 bases from V and 5 bases from J, the junction contained 7 bases not matched to a gene. This chain's CDR3 is CASSLLQGAPETQYF. In DNA form, the CDR3 reads TGTGCCAGCAGCTTATTGCAGGGGGCGCCGGAGACCCAGTACTTC.

The chain couples TRBV14 to TRBJ1-1; no clear D gene. CDR1 SGHDN and CDR2 FVKESK come from the germline V gene. The CDR3 is 15 amino acids. Trimming took off 6 bases at V and 3 bases at J, with 17 bases between the two ends. The CDR3 DNA reads as TGTGCCAGCAGACCCATGGGATGGAGGGACACTGAAGCTTTCTTT. Translated: CASRPMGWRDTEAFF. The complete variable domain, with remaining parts taken from reference TRBV14 and TRBJ1-1, reads EAGVTQFPSHSVIEKGQTVTLRCDPISGHDNLYWYRRVMGKEIKFLLHFVKESKQDESGMPNNRFLAERTGGTYSTLKVQPAELEDSGVYFCASRPMGWRDTEAFFGQGTRLTVV.

CDR3 protein: CASSPKRVGEKLFF. For the CDR3, the DNA is TGTGCCAGCAGCCCCAAGAGGGTGGGCGAAAAACTGTTTTTT. The V and J genes are TRBV7-2 and TRBJ1-4; no definite D call. Per germline, CDR1 SGHTA and CDR2 FQGNSA. V was pared by 5 bases and J by 8 bases, with 15 bases between. This CDR3 is 14 amino acids long.

The genes are TRBV28 and TRBJ1-2, with 8 bases matching TRBD1. The germline V gene encodes CDR1 MDHEN and CDR2 SYDVKM. V was clipped by 8 bases and J by 4 bases; unmatched bases: 6. This CDR3 contains 13 residues. The CDR3 loop reads CASLGQGGYGYTF. The CDR3 coding sequence is TGTGCCAGCCTCGGACAGGGAGGCTATGGCTACACCTTC.

The gene calls are TRBV30 and TRBJ2-1; 7 bases map to TRBD1. Germline CDR1 and CDR2: GTSNPN and SVGIG (reference sequence). J gave up 0 bases and V 5 bases, and 4 bases lay outside the gene matches. CDR3 length: 14 amino acids. Here the CDR3 reads CAWSQGSSYNEQFF. DNA for the CDR3: TGTGCCTGGTCACAGGGGAGCTCCTACAATGAGCAGTTCTTC.

This chain connects TRBV2 to TRBJ2-4; 13 bases are shared with TRBD2. The trim removed 4 bases at V and 8 bases at J, leaving 8 bases unmatched. The CDR3 covers 16 residues. The germline V gene encodes CDR1 SNHLY and CDR2 FYNNEI. CDR3 in amino acids: CASSAGTSGVGDIQYF. In DNA form, the CDR3 reads TGTGCCAGCAGTGCGGGGACTAGCGGGGTTGGAGACATTCAGTACTTC.

The chain combines TRBV10-3 with TRBJ1-1; 8 bases are a match to TRBD1. Trimming at V came to 2 bases and at J to 5 bases, leaving 10 bases not matched to a gene. Germline CDR1 and CDR2: ENHRY and SYGVKD. CDR3 size: 16 residues. The DNA for the CDR3 is TGTGCCATCAGTGAGCCTAATCCAGGGGGCCGAACTGAAGCTTTCTTT. The encoded protein is CAISEPNPGGRTEAFF.

V usage is TRBV5-1 and J usage is TRBJ2-1, with 9 bases matching TRBD2. The length of the CDR3 is 14 residues. Germline loops: CDR1 SGHRS, CDR2 YFSETQ. V trimming: 4 bases; J trimming: 10 bases; junction bases outside the gene matches: 9. The DNA for the CDR3 is TGCGCCAGCAGCACCGGACTAGCGTCACAGGAGCAGTTCTTC. It encodes CASSTGLASQEQFF.

The genes are TRBV27 and TRBJ1-2, with D perhaps matching TRBD1 (6 bases). Germline values: CDR1 MNHEY, CDR2 SMNVEV (reference sequence). The V end was cut by 4 bases, the J end by 1 base, with 7 bases between. The length of the CDR3 is 13 residues. The CDR3 coding sequence is TGTGCCAGCAGTTCAGGGGTTAACTATGGCTACACCTTC. This codes for CASSSGVNYGYTF.

This clone was picked up a small number of times. The chain recombines TRBV12-3 or TRBV12-4 with TRBJ1-5; D not resolved. The V gene lost 3 bases and the J gene lost 13 bases, with 13 bases spanning the gap. This CDR3 spans 12 amino acids. This CDR3 is CASSFSAATQHF. The CDR3 nucleotides read TGTGCCAGCAGTTTTAGCGCAGCCACTCAGCATTTT.

V gene TRBV27 combines with J gene TRBJ1-6; tentative D call: TRBD1 (6 bases). The germline V gene encodes CDR1 MNHEY and CDR2 SMNVEV (reference sequence). This CDR3 region has 13 residues. V shed 5 bases and J shed 10 bases, with 12 bases lying between them. The DNA of the CDR3 is TGTGCCAGCAGTAACAGGGCCTACTCACCCCTCCACTTT. Encoded protein: CASSNRAYSPLHF.

V gene TRBV7-6 combines with J gene TRBJ2-1; unclear D gene. Trimming stripped 5 bases from V and 10 bases from J, with 9 bases between. The CDR3 is made up of 11 amino acids. Germline loops: CDR1 SGHVS, CDR2 FNYEAQ. As DNA, the CDR3 is TGTGCCAGCAGCAAAAACAGAGAGCAGTTCTTC. Residues: CASSKNREQFF.

V gene TRBV11-2 combines with J gene TRBJ2-3; unclear D gene. The V gene lost 1 base and the J gene lost 1 base, with 9 bases spanning the gap. The CDR3 extends over 15 amino acids. CDR1 SGHAT and CDR2 FQNNGV come from the germline V gene. The CDR3 is CASSLGSYRTDTQYF. For the CDR3, the DNA is TGTGCCAGCAGCTTAGGATCCTACCGCACAGATACGCAGTATTTT.

The chain joins TRBV24-1 to TRBJ1-4; 10 bases match TRBD1. The length of the CDR3 is 15 residues. The V and J ends lost 4 bases and 6 bases, in that order; junction bases with no gene match: 4. The germline CDR1 and CDR2 sequences are KGHDR and SFDVKD. CDR3 residues: CATSDPGTGDEKLFF. Here the CDR3 DNA reads TGTGCCACCAGTGACCCCGGGACAGGGGATGAAAAACTGTTTTTT.

The gene calls are TRBV5-1 and TRBJ2-1; 9 nucleotides line up with TRBD1. The CDR3 runs to 15 residues. Germline CDR1 reads SGHRS; CDR2 reads YFSETQ. J lost 8 bases, V lost 3 bases, and 9 bases had no gene match. CDR3 protein: CASSWGQGGYYEQFF. CDR3 in DNA: TGCGCCAGCAGCTGGGGACAGGGAGGGTACTATGAGCAGTTCTTC.

The chain recombines TRBV6-5 with TRBJ1-6, with 9 bases lining up with TRBD1. Germline CDR1 is MNHEY and CDR2 is SVGAGI. The CDR3 is made up of 14 amino acids. V was clipped by 0 bases and J by 9 bases; unmatched bases: 0. The CDR3, as DNA: TGTGCCAGCAGTTACTCGGGACAGGGTTCACCCCTCCACTTT. Protein sequence: CASSYSGQGSPLHF.

V is TRBV6-5 and J is TRBJ1-5, with D perhaps TRBD1 (6 bases). From germline, CDR1 is MNHEY and CDR2 SVGAGI. Trimming shortened V by 6 bases and J by 6 bases, and 12 bases separated the two germline ends. The CDR3 sequence is 13 residues long. The CDR3 protein is CASSPGVFQPQHF. The DNA of the CDR3 is TGTGCCAGCAGCCCAGGGGTTTTTCAGCCCCAGCATTTT.

This chain connects TRBV11-3 to TRBJ2-6; the D gene is possibly TRBD2 (6 bases). V lost 3 bases to trimming and J lost 1 base, with 10 bases between them. Germline lookup yields CDR1 SGHNT and CDR2 YENEEA. This CDR3 is built from 16 residues. CDR3 DNA sequence: TGTGCCAGCAGCTTGCGGGCGGGGTCTGGGGCCAACGTCCTGACTTTC. Amino acids: CASSLRAGSGANVLTF.